A single sample is the source of the 25 T cell receptor beta chains below, sequenced in a study of CD8 T cells in Susac syndrome. Random hexamers were used to reverse transcribe an amount of roughly 0.5 to 1 ug RNA. TCRdb called the immunoSEQ multiplex PCR reads again in MiXCR, with one record for every CDR3 protein. The sample consists of 190,000 or so distinct CDR3 sequences, more than 85% of them appearing once. The sequencing sample was made of CD4+ T cells from PBMCs. Receptor source: a human donor with multiple sclerosis.

V gene TRBV27 combines with J gene TRBJ1-6; unclear D gene. CDR1 is MNHEY, CDR2 SMNVEV, per germline (reference sequence). This CDR3 has 13 residues. V was shortened by 3 bases and J by 4 bases, with 4 bases between the two germline ends. CDR3 protein: CASSFQYNSPLHF. The CDR3 DNA reads as TGTGCCAGCAGTTTTCAGTATAATTCACCCCTCCACTTT.

The chain carries TRBV9 and TRBJ1-6; D perhaps matches TRBD1 (5 bases). This CDR3 is 16 amino acids long. V was clipped by 0 bases and J by 8 bases, with 15 bases between them. Looked up from germline, CDR1 is SGDLS and CDR2 is YYNGEE. The CDR3 sequence: CASSVDPGRRDSPLHF. Written as DNA, the CDR3 is TGTGCCAGCAGCGTAGACCCAGGGCGGAGGGATTCACCCCTCCACTTT.

The rearrangement links TRBV30 to TRBJ1-5, with unresolved D. Between the trimmed V and J ends, which lost 4 bases and 1 base, there was a span of 5 bases. The length of the CDR3 is 12 residues. CDR1 is GTSNPN and CDR2 is SVGIG in the germline V gene (reference sequence). CDR3 loop: CAWKVSNQPQHF. The CDR3 nucleotides are TGTGCCTGGAAGGTCAGCAATCAGCCCCAGCATTTT.

The chain carries TRBV20-1 and TRBJ2-5; 11 bases match TRBD1. The CDR3 contains 13 residues. Germline CDR1 DFQATT, CDR2 SNEGSKA (reference sequence). Trimming cost V 5 bases and J 5 bases; bases outside gene matches: 4. Here the CDR3 DNA reads TGCAGTGCTGGGACAGGGGGATGGGAGACCCAGTACTTC. It translates to CSAGTGGWETQYF.

The chain has TRBV11-2 and TRBJ2-7; no firm D call. The CDR3 loop spans 12 amino acids. With 7 bases removed from V and 6 bases from J, the gap between germline ends came to 13 bases. CDR1 SGHAT and CDR2 FQNNGV come from the germline V gene. CDR3: CASTPGVGEQYF. The CDR3 DNA reads TGTGCCAGCACCCCTGGGGTTGGCGAGCAGTACTTC.

The genes are TRBV25-1 and TRBJ1-6, with unresolved D. V was trimmed by 6 bases and J by 4 bases, leaving 10 bases between them. CDR1 and CDR2 from the germline V gene are MGHDK and SYGVNS. CDR3 length: 14 amino acids. CDR3 residues: CASSDGQYNSPLHF. The CDR3 DNA reads TGTGCCAGCAGCGATGGTCAGTATAATTCACCCCTCCACTTT.

The chain is built from TRBV9 and TRBJ1-5; 8 bases agree with TRBD1. V lost 2 bases, J lost 4 bases, and 2 bases stayed unmatched. The CDR3 contains 14 residues. Germline V CDR1 and CDR2: SGDLS, YYNGEE. The CDR3 sequence: CASSVDRDNQPQHF. The CDR3 DNA reads TGTGCCAGCAGCGTGGACAGGGATAATCAGCCCCAGCATTTT.

This clonotype appeared once. The chain joins TRBV15 to TRBJ2-5, with unresolved D. V lost 3 bases and J lost 5, with 10 bases in between. CDR3 size: 13 residues. Germline CDR1 is LNHNV and CDR2 is YYDKDF (reference sequence). CDR3 sequence reads: CATSRGPGETQYF. The CDR3 DNA sequence: TGTGCCACCAGCAGGGGCCCCGGGGAGACCCAGTACTTC.

The J gene is TRBJ2-5, the V gene TRBV15; D may be TRBD1 (5 bases). Per the germline V gene, CDR1 is LNHNV and CDR2 is YYDKDF (reference sequence). The CDR3 loop spans 16 amino acids. With 3 bases removed from V and 4 bases from J, the gap between germline ends came to 18 bases. The CDR3 coding sequence is TGTGCCACCAGCAGTGATGGGGCAGGCTGGAGAGAGACCCAGTACTTC. Its protein is CATSSDGAGWRETQYF.

The V gene is TRBV4-1, the J gene TRBJ1-1; 9 bases align to TRBD1. V lost 8 bases and J lost 0; bases outside the gene matches: 7. The CDR3 consists of 15 residues. Germline CDR1 and CDR2: MGHRA and YSYEKL. CDR3 in amino acids: CASGPGQGMNTEAFF. The CDR3 DNA sequence: TGCGCCAGCGGTCCGGGACAGGGTATGAACACTGAAGCTTTCTTT.

The chain has TRBV20-1 and TRBJ2-1; TRBD2 agrees at 15 bases. The CDR3 has 17 residues. Germline V gives CDR1 DFQATT, CDR2 SNEGSKA (reference sequence). The ends lost 3 bases at V and 4 bases at J; junction bases unmatched: 7. The CDR3 nucleotides read TGCAGTGCTAGCCCGGGGACTAGCGGGGGGACATACAATGAGCAGTTCTTC. Amino acid sequence: CSASPGTSGGTYNEQFF.

The chain couples TRBV5-6 to TRBJ1-2; no definite D call. This CDR3 comprises 12 residues. Germline CDR1 reads SGHDT; CDR2 reads YYEEEE. The V gene lost 1 base and the J gene lost 4 bases, with 5 bases spanning the gap. The CDR3 coding sequence is TGTGCCAGCAGCTTGAACCGCTATGGCTACACCTTC. Translating gives CASSLNRYGYTF.

This sequence joins TRBV7-9 and TRBJ2-7; the D gene is possibly TRBD1 (5 bases). Trimming took 6 bases from V and 6 from J, leaving 18 bases between them. Per germline, CDR1 SEHNR and CDR2 FQNEAQ (reference sequence). The CDR3 loop spans 14 amino acids. CDR3: CASSSVVGTGEQYV. In DNA, the CDR3 is TGTGCCAGCAGTTCAGTCGTGGGAACAGGCGAGCAGTACGTC.

This clonotype was detected only once. The chain joins TRBV24-1 to TRBJ2-1; D is perhaps TRBD2 (5 bases). Between the trimmed V and J ends, which lost 4 bases and 9 bases, there was a span of 12 bases. The germline V gene has CDR1 KGHDR and CDR2 SFDVKD. CDR3 size: 13 residues. CDR3 residues: CATSDRGSSEQFF. The CDR3, as DNA: TGTGCCACCAGTGACCGGGGAAGCAGTGAGCAGTTCTTC.

This chain connects TRBV4-2 to TRBJ2-5; D is undetermined. V lost 0 bases and J 0 bases, leaving 5 bases between the germline ends. CDR3 length: 14 residues. Germline V gene data show CDR1 as LGHNA and CDR2 as YNFKEQ. For the CDR3, the DNA is TGTGCCAGCAGCCAAGAAGCCAACCAAGAGACCCAGTACTTC. Its protein is CASSQEANQETQYF.

This clonotype was counted a single time. The V and J genes are TRBV28 and TRBJ2-7; D might be TRBD1 (5 bases). Germline assignment: CDR1 MDHEN and CDR2 SYDVKM. The CDR3 runs 13 residues. V lost 8 bases, J lost 3 bases, and 14 bases lay in between. CDR3 coding DNA: TGTGCCAGCTCTAACGGACAACGCTACGAGCAGTACGTC. It specifies CASSNGQRYEQYV.

The chain joins TRBV12-3 or TRBV12-4 to TRBJ2-1, with D perhaps TRBD2 (6 bases). V was trimmed by 3 bases and J by 3 bases, leaving 9 bases between them. The CDR3 extends over 14 amino acids. CDR3 sequence reads: CASSLVGGYNEQFF. Here the CDR3 DNA reads TGTGCCAGCAGTTTGGTGGGGGGCTACAATGAGCAGTTCTTC.

V is TRBV3-1 and J is TRBJ2-5; 11 bases map to TRBD2. V was clipped by 3 bases and J by 7 bases; unmatched bases: 7. The germline gives CDR1 LGHDT, CDR2 YNNKEL (reference sequence). The CDR3 has 15 residues. The DNA for the CDR3 is TGTGCCAGCAGCCAGTCTAGCGGGGGGATAGGGACCCAGTACTTC. Encoded protein: CASSQSSGGIGTQYF.

V gene TRBV11-3 combines with J gene TRBJ2-1; the D is unclear. Trimming stripped 2 bases from V and 10 bases from J, with 9 bases between. CDR3 length: 12 residues. CDR1 is SGHNT and CDR2 is YENEEA in the germline V gene. For the CDR3, the DNA is TGTGCCAGCAGCTTAAGTCCACAGGAGCAGTTCTTC. This codes for CASSLSPQEQFF.

This rearrangement joins TRBV7-2 to TRBJ2-5, with D possibly being TRBD2 (6 bases). Germline CDR1 and CDR2: SGHTA and FQGNSA. The CDR3 is made up of 13 amino acids. V lost 4 bases and J lost 5, with 11 bases in between. CDR3: CASSSGLGETQYF. DNA for the CDR3: TGTGCCAGCAGCTCGGGACTTGGGGAGACCCAGTACTTC.

A single count supports this clonotype. J is TRBJ2-3 and V is TRBV7-2; D gene ambiguous. Between the trimmed V and J ends, which lost 1 base and 0 bases, there was a span of 5 bases. Looked up from germline, CDR1 is SGHTA and CDR2 is FQGNSA. This CDR3 spans 14 amino acids. Written as DNA, the CDR3 is TGTGCCAGCAGCTTAGTCGGCAGCACAGATACGCAGTATTTT. It codes for CASSLVGSTDTQYF.

The chain is built from TRBV3-1 and TRBJ1-3; D ambiguous. The ends were cut back, 11 bases at V and 3 bases at J, with 11 bases in the middle. The CDR3 contains 12 residues. Germline V gives CDR1 LGHDT, CDR2 YNNKEL (reference sequence). This chain's CDR3 is CACGGFGNTIYF. In DNA form, the CDR3 reads TGTGCCTGCGGAGGCTTTGGAAACACCATATATTTT.

This sequence joins TRBV2 and TRBJ1-4; 7 positions match TRBD1. The junction had 4 bases not matched to a gene; V was cut back by 6 bases and J by 0 bases. The CDR3 runs to 15 residues. CDR1 SNHLY and CDR2 FYNNEI come from the germline V gene. Here the CDR3 DNA reads TGTGCCAGCAGACCCGACAGGGCAACTAATGAAAAACTGTTTTTT. Protein sequence: CASRPDRATNEKLFF.

The gene calls are TRBV27 and TRBJ2-3; possibly TRBD2 for D (6 bases). Germline lookup yields CDR1 MNHEY and CDR2 SMNVEV (reference sequence). This CDR3 region has 14 residues. The V gene lost 0 bases and the J gene lost 8 bases, with 12 bases spanning the gap. This chain's CDR3 is CASSLSEGLGTQYF. Here the CDR3 DNA reads TGTGCCAGCAGTTTATCGGAGGGATTAGGTACGCAGTATTTT.

The J gene is TRBJ2-3, the V gene TRBV12-3 or TRBV12-4; 9 positions match TRBD2. Germline trimming cut 1 base from V and 4 bases from J; bases unmatched to any gene: 0. The CDR3 has 14 amino acids. The CDR3 loop is CASSLGTSADTQYF. In DNA, the CDR3 is TGTGCCAGCAGTTTAGGGACTAGCGCAGATACGCAGTATTTT.